Only one count was recorded for the clone carrying this TCR beta chain. The antigen is not known. Germline CDR1 reads MGHRA; CDR2 reads YSYEKL. This CDR3 is built from 17 residues. In the PCR, 60 Vbeta and 13 Jbeta primers were used. Authors' processing steps: An analysis performed later counted around 80 million unique TCR beta chains (roughly 10 million of them shared). The data were produced by immunoSEQ multiplex PCR, yet TCRdb's version contains in-frame clones alone and is incomplete. The V and J calls and the clone size are those of that table, but D and trimming were determined from the DNA. The data contain 150,000 to 200,000 clones, 84% of them singletons. This sample is drawn from a study of cytomegalovirus exposure and HLA in healthy donors. Whole-study results and caveats: For TCR beta chains, V- and J-gene trimming was later linked to a missense DCLRE1C variant. The sole available immune exposure information was CMV serostatus. In vitro experiments confirmed that three CMV-associated chains were specific for CMV antigens.

The material sequenced was PBMCs. J is TRBJ2-5 and V is TRBV4-1, with a weak D call TRBD1 (6 bases). The end of the DNA aligns better with TRBJ2-7, so the J call may be wrong. The sequence came from a girl aged 2 to 9 in good health and CMV-seropositive. The CDR3 coding sequence is TGCGCCAGCAGCCAAGCCGGGACAACGTACTTTTCCTACGAGCAGTACTTC. It codes for CASSQAGTTYFSYEQYF.